Following are 20 T cell receptor beta chains from one sample sequenced in a study of blood T cell repertoires in COVID-19 (TCRdb year 2020). The library was made by the immunoSEQ multiplex PCR assay. The source is immuneACCESS, and TCRdb retained only in-frame sequences with V and J called. Part of the clones is not carried over; for the studies checked, unresolved V genes explain less than half of this, and the remainder is unexplained. Here the sample has about 160,000 clones; approximately 81% occur a single time. The ten largest make up about 3% of the sample. Specimen: peripheral blood. These receptors came from a human donor with acute or convalescent COVID-19. The donor label of this sample is uncertain.

The CDR3 protein is CASSYRSGGTEAFF. In DNA form, the CDR3 reads TGTGCCAGCAGTTACCGGTCAGGGGGGACTGAAGCTTTCTTT. The chain joins TRBV6-5 to TRBJ1-1, with 7 bases fitting TRBD1. Germline assignment: CDR1 MNHEY and CDR2 SVGAGI. Trimming at V came to 2 bases and at J to 5 bases, leaving 5 bases not matched to a gene. The CDR3 contains 14 residues.

This clone was recorded many times. The rearrangement uses TRBV27 and TRBJ2-2; TRBD1 matches at 9 bases. Germline trimming cut 4 bases from V and 4 bases from J; bases unmatched to any gene: 13. The germline V gene encodes CDR1 MNHEY and CDR2 SMNVEV (reference sequence). The CDR3 length is 18 residues. Written as DNA, the CDR3 is TGTGCCAGCAGTTCCCCCCTCCGGGACAGGGAGGCCACCGGGGAGCTGTTTTTT. This codes for CASSSPLRDREATGELFF.

This chain uses TRBV5-1 with TRBJ1-1, with D hard to call. V was trimmed by 0 bases and J by 3 bases, leaving 15 bases between them. This CDR3 contains 16 residues. Germline CDR1 reads SGHRS; CDR2 reads YFSETQ. The CDR3 DNA reads as TGCGCCAGCAGCTTGGCGGCGGGCGTCCGGTACACTGAAGCTTTCTTT. The encoded protein is CASSLAAGVRYTEAFF.

This clone was seen only once. CDR3 in amino acids: CASSHRSQNEKLFF. CDR3 sequence (DNA): TGTGCCAGCAGTCACAGGAGCCAAAATGAAAAACTGTTTTTT. The J gene is TRBJ1-4, the V gene TRBV3-1 (or the pseudogene TRBV3-2); possible D gene TRBD1, 5 bases. Trimming stripped 6 bases from V and 5 bases from J, with 13 bases between. CDR1 is LGHDT and CDR2 is YNNKEL in the germline V gene (reference sequence). This CDR3 is built from 14 residues.

This rearrangement joins TRBV19 to TRBJ2-5, with D possibly matching TRBD1 (5 bases). Trimming took 2 bases from V and 2 from J, leaving 9 bases between them. This CDR3 has 14 residues. Germline CDR1 and CDR2: LNHDA and SQIVND (reference sequence). The CDR3 spells CASSISGLQETQYF. The CDR3 region has the DNA TGTGCCAGTAGTATATCAGGGCTTCAAGAGACCCAGTACTTC.

The chain carries TRBV6-4 and TRBJ1-6, with D maybe TRBD1 (6 bases). Germline values: CDR1 MRHNA, CDR2 SNTAGT. Trimming shortened V by 3 bases and J by 1 base, and 7 bases separated the two germline ends. This CDR3 contains 15 residues. CDR3 in DNA: TGTGCCAGCAGTGAGGGGGCTTCCTATAATTCACCCCTCCACTTT. It codes for CASSEGASYNSPLHF.

This chain uses TRBV15 with TRBJ2-1; D is uncertain. The CDR3 spans 15 residues. Trimming pared 0 bases from V and 6 bases from J, leaving 12 bases between. Germline CDR1 is LNHNV and CDR2 is YYDKDF (reference sequence). The CDR3 spells CATSRDNGQTNEQFF. The DNA for the CDR3 is TGTGCCACCAGCAGAGATAATGGCCAAACCAATGAGCAGTTCTTC.

J is TRBJ1-5 and V is TRBV7-8; no definite D call. This CDR3 has 18 residues. CDR1 SGHVS and CDR2 FQNEAQ come from the germline V gene. Trimming took 4 bases from V and 5 from J, leaving 24 bases between them. CDR3 in DNA: TGTGCCAGCAGCTCTACCCTGAGTGCACGTAACCGTGATCAGCCCCAGCATTTT. As protein: CASSSTLSARNRDQPQHF.

The rearrangement joins TRBV5-1 to TRBJ1-5; D unclear. The CDR3 is 15 residues long. The V gene lost 3 bases and the J gene lost 2 bases, with 12 bases spanning the gap. The germline gives CDR1 SGHRS, CDR2 YFSETQ. Here the CDR3 DNA reads TGCGCCAGCAGCTGGGCGGGAATGGGCAATCAGCCCCAGCATTTT. Amino acid sequence: CASSWAGMGNQPQHF.

The chain couples TRBV9 to TRBJ2-2; TRBD1 might be the D (6 bases). The germline V gene has CDR1 SGDLS and CDR2 YYNGEE. Trimming took 2 bases from V and 7 from J, leaving 6 bases between them. The CDR3 sequence is 12 residues long. Here the CDR3 DNA reads TGTGCCAGCAGCGTGGGACACGGGGAGCTGTTTTTT. Its translation: CASSVGHGELFF.

This clone was seen a handful of times. V and J are TRBV27 and TRBJ2-5; TRBD2 agrees at 8 bases. Looked up from germline, CDR1 is MNHEY and CDR2 is SMNVEV (reference sequence). Germline trimming cut 5 bases from V and 1 base from J; bases unmatched to any gene: 3. This CDR3 spans 14 amino acids. As DNA, the CDR3 is TGTGCCAGCAGTCCACTAGCGGTCCAAGAGACCCAGTACTTC. As protein: CASSPLAVQETQYF.

This chain uses TRBV10-3 with TRBJ1-2, with a possible D match to TRBD1 (6 bases). The germline CDR1 and CDR2 sequences are ENHRY and SYGVKD. With 6 bases removed from V and 7 bases from J, the gap between germline ends came to 15 bases. The CDR3 is 13 residues long. In nucleotides, the CDR3 is TGTGCCATCAGCCTGGACAGCCAGGGTGGCTACACCTTC. Translating it yields CAISLDSQGGYTF.

This clone came up once. The CDR3 DNA is TGTGCCAGCCGATTCCCTAGCGGGGGGTGGGAGACCCAGTACTTC. It is translated as CASRFPSGGWETQYF. The chain has TRBV6-5 and TRBJ2-5; 11 bases are shared with TRBD2. This CDR3 spans 15 amino acids. V lost 8 bases and J lost 5; bases outside the gene matches: 10. Germline lookup yields CDR1 MNHEY and CDR2 SVGAGI.

The chain is built from TRBV2 and TRBJ1-4; TRBD1 aligns across 9 bases. Germline V gives CDR1 SNHLY, CDR2 FYNNEI. This CDR3 contains 14 residues. The J segment lost 8 bases and the V segment lost 6 bases, leaving 7 bases of the junction unmatched. CDR3 sequence: CASRRDRVGEKLFF. The CDR3 bases are TGTGCCAGCAGGAGGGACAGGGTGGGCGAAAAACTGTTTTTT.

The chain links TRBV10-3 to TRBJ1-2, with 8 bases matching TRBD1. Germline loops: CDR1 ENHRY, CDR2 SYGVKD. The CDR3 length is 14 residues. J gave up 2 bases and V 3 bases, and 2 bases lay outside the gene matches. The chain's CDR3 is CAISERQGNYGYTF. CDR3 nucleotide sequence: TGTGCCATCAGTGAACGACAGGGGAACTATGGCTACACCTTC.

This clone was recorded a few times. The chain recombines TRBV4-1 with TRBJ2-2; 8 bases fit TRBD2. The CDR3 spans 17 residues. Germline V gene lookup returns CDR1 MGHRA and CDR2 YSYEKL. Unmatched junction bases numbered 9, after V lost 2 bases and J lost 4 bases. The CDR3 spells CASSQPFRGGPTGELFF. In DNA, the CDR3 is TGCGCCAGCAGCCAACCATTCCGGGGGGGCCCCACCGGGGAGCTGTTTTTT.

The chain combines TRBV9 with TRBJ2-2, with TRBD2 identical over 13 bases. The trim removed 3 bases at V and 3 bases at J, leaving 8 bases unmatched. Per germline, CDR1 SGDLS and CDR2 YYNGEE. This CDR3 has 18 residues. The CDR3 DNA sequence: TGTGCCAGCAGCGCCCGGACTAGCGGGGGACCATACACCGGGGAGCTGTTTTTT. It specifies CASSARTSGGPYTGELFF.

The chain links TRBV30 to TRBJ1-1; D is unclear. Germline lookup yields CDR1 GTSNPN and CDR2 SVGIG (reference sequence). With 2 bases removed from V and 0 bases from J, the gap between germline ends came to 10 bases. The CDR3 loop spans 14 amino acids. The CDR3 DNA reads TGTGCCTGGAGTATTGCAGGCCTGAACACTGAAGCTTTCTTT. It yields the protein CAWSIAGLNTEAFF.

This chain connects TRBV18 to TRBJ1-1; D is unclear. V lost 4 bases to trimming and J lost 0 bases, with 9 bases between them. Per germline, CDR1 KGHSH and CDR2 LQKENI. CDR3 length: 14 residues. The DNA for the CDR3 is TGTGCCAGCTCACTGGCAGAAATGAACACTGAAGCTTTCTTT. Amino acids: CASSLAEMNTEAFF.

In this sample, this clone turned up many times. The V call is TRBV5-4, the J call TRBJ1-1; TRBD1 aligns across 7 bases. After removal of 0 bases from V and 0 bases from J, the junction contained 5 bases not matched to a gene. This CDR3 spans 16 amino acids. Germline V gene data show CDR1 as SGHNT and CDR2 as YYREEE (reference sequence). CDR3 in DNA: TGTGCCAGCAGCTTGGGGAGGGGGCGGGTGAACACTGAAGCTTTCTTT. This sequence encodes CASSLGRGRVNTEAFF.